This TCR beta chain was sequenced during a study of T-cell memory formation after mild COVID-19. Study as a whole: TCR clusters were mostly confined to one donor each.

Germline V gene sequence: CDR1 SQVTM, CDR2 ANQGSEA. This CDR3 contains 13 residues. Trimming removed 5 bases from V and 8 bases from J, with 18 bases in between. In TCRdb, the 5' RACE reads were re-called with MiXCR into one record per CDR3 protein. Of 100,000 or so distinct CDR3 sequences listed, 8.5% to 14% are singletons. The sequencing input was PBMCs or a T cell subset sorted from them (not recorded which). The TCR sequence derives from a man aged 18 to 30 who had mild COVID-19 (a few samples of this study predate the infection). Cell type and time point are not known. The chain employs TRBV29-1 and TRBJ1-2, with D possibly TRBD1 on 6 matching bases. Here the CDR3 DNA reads TGCAGCGTTCGAACCGAACAGGGTTGGGGCTACACCTTC. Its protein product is CSVRTEQGWGYTF.